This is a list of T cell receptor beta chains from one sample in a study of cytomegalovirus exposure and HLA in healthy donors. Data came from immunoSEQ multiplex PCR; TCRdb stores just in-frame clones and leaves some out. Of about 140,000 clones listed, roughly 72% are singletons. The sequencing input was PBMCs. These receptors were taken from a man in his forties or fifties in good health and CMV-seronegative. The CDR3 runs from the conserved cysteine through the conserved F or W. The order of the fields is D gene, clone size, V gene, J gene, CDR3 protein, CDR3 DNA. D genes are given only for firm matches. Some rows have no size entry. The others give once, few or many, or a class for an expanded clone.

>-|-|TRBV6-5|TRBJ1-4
CASSRHQQLGKLFF
TGTGCCAGCAGTAGACACCAACAGCTGGGAAAACTGTTTTTT
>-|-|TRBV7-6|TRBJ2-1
CASSLAGQNNEQFF
TGTGCCAGCAGCTTAGCCGGACAGAACAATGAGCAGTTCTTC
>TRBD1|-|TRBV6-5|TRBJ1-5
CANRQGGSNQPQHF
TGTGCCAACCGACAGGGGGGAAGCAATCAGCCCCAGCATTTT
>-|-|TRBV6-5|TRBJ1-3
CASSYTDSGNTIYF
TGTGCCAGCAGCTACACTGACTCTGGAAACACCATATATTTT
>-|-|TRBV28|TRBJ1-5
CASSSVDRSNQPQHF
TGTGCCAGCAGTTCCGTCGACAGGAGCAATCAGCCCCAGCATTTT
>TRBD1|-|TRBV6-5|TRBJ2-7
CASSYSIRGLYEQYF
TGTGCCAGCAGTTACTCGATCAGGGGGCTCTACGAGCAGTACTTC
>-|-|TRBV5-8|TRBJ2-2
CASSRGHPTGELFF
TGTGCCAGCAGCCGGGGACATCCTACCGGGGAGCTGTTTTTT
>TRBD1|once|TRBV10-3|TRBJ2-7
CAIGQGYDEQYF
TGTGCCATAGGACAGGGGTACGACGAGCAGTACTTC
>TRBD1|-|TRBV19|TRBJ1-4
CASSTAGGSEKLFF
TGTGCCAGTAGTACCGCAGGGGGAAGTGAAAAACTGTTTTTT
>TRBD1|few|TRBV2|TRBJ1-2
CASSPTGLWGYTF
TGTGCCAGCAGTCCGACAGGGTTATGGGGCTACACCTTC
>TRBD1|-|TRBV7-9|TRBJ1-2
CASSLEGASYGYTF
TGTGCCAGCAGCTTAGAGGGGGCTAGCTATGGCTACACCTTC
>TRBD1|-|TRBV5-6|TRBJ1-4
CASSLVGTGDGEKLFF
TGTGCCAGCAGCTTGGTCGGGACAGGGGATGGAGAAAAACTGTTTTTT
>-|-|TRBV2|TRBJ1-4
CAGRQVSGEKLFF
TGTGCCGGAAGACAGGTCTCAGGGGAAAAACTGTTTTTT
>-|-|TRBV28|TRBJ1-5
CASSSDLNSNQPQHF
TGTGCCAGCAGTTCGGACTTAAATAGCAATCAGCCCCAGCATTTT
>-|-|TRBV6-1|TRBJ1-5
CASSDSGGVSQHF
TGTGCCAGCAGTGATTCCGGGGGGGTGTCCCAGCATTTT
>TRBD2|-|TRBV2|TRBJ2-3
CASSAADLGLAGGTDTQYF
TGTGCCAGCAGTGCGGCGGATTTAGGACTAGCGGGCGGCACAGATACGCAGTATTTT
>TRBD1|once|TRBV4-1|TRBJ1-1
CASSLLTGTVVEAFF
TGCGCCAGCAGCCTCCTGACAGGGACGGTGGTTGAAGCTTTCTTT
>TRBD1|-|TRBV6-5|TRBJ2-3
CASSPGQVSNTQYF
TGTGCCAGCAGTCCTGGACAGGTTTCTAATACGCAGTATTTT
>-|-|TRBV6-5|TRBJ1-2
CASSYPGGYGYTF
TGTGCCAGCAGTTACCCGGGGGGCTATGGCTACACCTTC
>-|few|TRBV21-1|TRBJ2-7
CASSPGTSARINAYEQYF
TGTGCCAGCAGCCCTGGGACTAGCGCTAGGATCAACGCCTACGAGCAGTACTTC